The 3 T cell receptor beta chains below were found in one sample sequenced in a study of CD8+CD57+ T cells in acquired aplastic anemia. Patients included in sequencing had previously demonstrated CD8+CD57+ cell expansion by flow cytometry. Both TCR beta VDJ combination and CDR3 sequence profiling were carried out. Genomic DNA was the template for this profiling. MiXCR, run by TCRdb on the reads, gives a single entry per CDR3 protein. The table lists about 180,000 distinct CDR3 sequences, around 60% of them singletons. The specimen sequenced was sorted CD4+, CD8+, or CD8+CD57+ T cells (not recorded which) from PBMCs. These TCRs come from a human donor with aplastic anemia.

This clonotype was seen many times. The chain uses TRBV2 and TRBJ1-2; the match to TRBD1 covers 7 bases. Trimming cost V 3 bases and J 3 bases; bases outside gene matches: 4. The CDR3 spans 14 residues. CDR1 and CDR2 (germline): SNHLY, FYNNEI. CDR3 sequence (DNA): TGTGCCAGCAGTGAGACAGGGCCCTACTATGGCTACACCTTC. Its translation is CASSETGPYYGYTF.

In this sample, this clonotype turned up many times. The J gene is TRBJ1-1, the V gene TRBV29-1; D gene unclear. V lost 7 bases and J 0 bases, leaving 12 bases between the germline ends. The CDR3 loop spans 13 amino acids. Germline V CDR1 and CDR2: SQVTM, ANQGSEA. In DNA form, the CDR3 reads TGCAGCGGATCTCGTAGGATGAACACTGAAGCTTTCTTT. Its protein is CSGSRRMNTEAFF.

The chain couples TRBV7-3 to TRBJ2-1; D is undetermined. Germline assignment: CDR1 SGHTA and CDR2 FQGTGA. Trimming removed 5 bases from V and 0 bases from J, with 14 bases in between. The CDR3 sequence is 16 residues long. Written as DNA, the CDR3 is TGTGCCAGCAGCCCCTTCCCACTGTGCTCCTACAATGAGCAGTTCTTC. It specifies CASSPFPLCSYNEQFF.